One sample yielded the 13 T cell receptor beta chains listed below, sequenced in a study of blood T cell repertoires in COVID-19. Generated by immunoSEQ multiplex PCR, the TCRdb table keeps only in-frame clones and is missing some. The repertoire holds around 58,000 clones, roughly 80% seen once, with under 6% in the top ten. Sequencing was carried out using peripheral blood. Source of these receptors: a human donor in a cohort sampled during active COVID-19.

The chain employs TRBV7-3 and TRBJ2-5, with TRBD1 matching 10 bases. The junction had 11 bases not matched to a gene; V was cut back by 5 bases and J by 5 bases. Germline CDR1 and CDR2: SGHTA and FQGTGA. The CDR3 covers 16 residues. The CDR3 region is CASSLGTGAGEETQYF. The CDR3 DNA sequence: TGTGCCAGCAGCCTTGGGACAGGGGCGGGTGAGGAGACCCAGTACTTC.

The chain uses TRBV6-5 and TRBJ1-6; 7 positions match TRBD1. The J segment lost 10 bases and the V segment lost 4 bases, leaving 7 bases of the junction unmatched. From germline, CDR1 is MNHEY and CDR2 SVGAGI. The CDR3 is made up of 14 amino acids. In nucleotides, the CDR3 is TGTGCCAGCAGTTTCGCAGGGGGAGGATCACCCCTCCACTTT. This codes for CASSFAGGGSPLHF.

There are many counts of this clone. The chain recombines TRBV5-5 with TRBJ1-4; 7 nucleotides line up with TRBD1. This CDR3 is built from 14 residues. V lost 6 bases to trimming and J lost 5 bases; unmatched junction nucleotides: 7. Germline CDR1 is SGHKS and CDR2 is YYEKEE (reference sequence). CDR3 region: CASTRQGRNEKLFF. The CDR3 DNA reads as TGTGCCAGCACCAGACAGGGTCGAAATGAAAAACTGTTTTTT. The whole variable domain, remainder taken from reference TRBV5-5 and TRBJ1-4, is DAGVTQSPTHLIKTRGQQVTLRCSPISGHKSVSWYQQVLGQGPQFIFQYYEKEERGRGNFPDRFSARQFPNYSSELNVNALLLGDSALYLCASTRQGRNEKLFFGSGTQLSVL.

This chain joins TRBV28 and TRBJ2-5; 12 nucleotides match TRBD2. The CDR3 runs 16 residues. V shed 2 bases and J 4 bases; nucleotides not matched to a gene: 5. Germline assignment: CDR1 MDHEN and CDR2 SYDVKM. The CDR3 region is CASSLGGLAGIETQYF. The CDR3 DNA is TGTGCCAGCAGTTTAGGAGGACTAGCGGGGATAGAGACCCAGTACTTC. Combining the CDR3 with reference TRBV28 and TRBJ2-5 gives the whole variable domain DVKVTQSSRYLVKRTGEKVFLECVQDMDHENMFWYRQDPGLGLRLIYFSYDVKMKEKGDIPEGYSVSREKKERFSLILESASTNQTSMYLCASSLGGLAGIETQYFGPGTRLLVL.

This chain uses TRBV27 with TRBJ1-1; D unresolved. Germline V CDR1 and CDR2: MNHEY, SMNVEV (reference sequence). The CDR3 length is 14 residues. V lost 3 bases and J 0 bases, leaving 8 bases between the germline ends. The CDR3 region has the DNA TGTGCCAGCAGTTTCGCAGGCCTGAACACTGAAGCTTTCTTT. It yields the protein CASSFAGLNTEAFF.

The chain links TRBV28 to TRBJ1-2; a possible D gene is TRBD1 (6 bases). CDR1 is MDHEN and CDR2 is SYDVKM in the germline V gene. This CDR3 is built from 14 residues. V was cut by 3 bases and J by 3 bases, with 11 bases left in between. This chain's CDR3 is CASSFDRYDYGYTF. Here the CDR3 DNA reads TGTGCCAGCAGTTTCGACAGGTACGACTATGGCTACACCTTC.

V gene TRBV28 combines with J gene TRBJ2-4; tentative D call: TRBD2 (7 bases). V gave up 7 bases and J gave up 4 bases, with 17 bases separating them. CDR1 and CDR2 from the germline V gene are MDHEN and SYDVKM. There are 15 residues in the CDR3. CDR3 amino acids: CASTSAGALKNIQYF. CDR3 in DNA: TGTGCCAGCACCTCGGCGGGGGCCCTGAAAAACATTCAGTACTTC.

This clone was found once. Compared with germline, one end of the junction differs, possibly owing to a read error. The V gene is TRBV7-8, the J gene TRBJ1-1; possible D gene TRBD1, 5 bases. CDR1 and CDR2 (germline): SGHVS, FQNEAQ. The CDR3 contains 17 residues. CDR3 sequence reads: CASSLARGWPMNTEAFF. In DNA form, the CDR3 reads TGTGCCAGCAGCCTAGCAAGGGGCTGGCCCATGAACACTGAAGCTTTCTTT.

This chain connects TRBV5-6 to TRBJ1-5; 10 bases match TRBD1. The ends lost 4 bases at V and 2 bases at J; junction bases unmatched: 12. CDR3 length: 18 residues. The V gene's germline CDR1 is SGHDT and CDR2 YYEEEE. The CDR3 loop reads CASSPRPGTGAGNQPQHF. As DNA, the CDR3 is TGTGCCAGCAGCCCACGCCCCGGGACAGGGGCCGGCAATCAGCCCCAGCATTTT.

This chain joins TRBV6-5 and TRBJ1-4; TRBD1 is a possible D gene (6 bases). V gave up 6 bases and J gave up 4 bases, with 12 bases separating them. CDR3 length equals 14 residues. The germline V gene encodes CDR1 MNHEY and CDR2 SVGAGI. CDR3 sequence reads: CASRVLQGNEKLFF. The CDR3 bases are TGTGCCAGCAGAGTCCTACAGGGTAATGAAAAACTGTTTTTT.

The sample holds a few counts of this clone. The CDR3 DNA sequence: TGCGCCAGCAGCCAAGATGCTCGAGCCTACGAGCAGTACTTC. Translating it yields CASSQDARAYEQYF. The V and J genes are TRBV4-3 and TRBJ2-7; D uncertain. The CDR3 runs to 14 residues. The V end lost 0 bases, the J end lost 2 bases, and 8 bases lay between the germline ends. CDR1 and CDR2 from the germline V gene are LGHNA and YSLEER.

This clone was seen more than once but under ten times. The chain couples TRBV4-3 to TRBJ2-1; no reliable D call. The CDR3 loop spans 14 amino acids. CDR1 and CDR2 (germline): LGHNA, YSLEER. V gave up 0 bases and J gave up 5 bases, with 8 bases separating them. This CDR3 reads CASSQDSSDNEQFF. The DNA for the CDR3 is TGCGCCAGCAGCCAAGATTCCTCGGACAATGAGCAGTTCTTC.

This clone was counted a single time. The chain links TRBV4-3 to TRBJ1-1, with 12 bases that match TRBD1. J lost 6 bases, V lost 3 bases, and 5 bases had no gene match. CDR1 LGHNA and CDR2 YSLEER come from the germline V gene. The CDR3 runs 15 residues. The CDR3 protein is CASSQAGTGGPEAFF. DNA of the CDR3: TGCGCCAGCAGCCAGGCCGGGACAGGGGGCCCTGAAGCTTTCTTT.